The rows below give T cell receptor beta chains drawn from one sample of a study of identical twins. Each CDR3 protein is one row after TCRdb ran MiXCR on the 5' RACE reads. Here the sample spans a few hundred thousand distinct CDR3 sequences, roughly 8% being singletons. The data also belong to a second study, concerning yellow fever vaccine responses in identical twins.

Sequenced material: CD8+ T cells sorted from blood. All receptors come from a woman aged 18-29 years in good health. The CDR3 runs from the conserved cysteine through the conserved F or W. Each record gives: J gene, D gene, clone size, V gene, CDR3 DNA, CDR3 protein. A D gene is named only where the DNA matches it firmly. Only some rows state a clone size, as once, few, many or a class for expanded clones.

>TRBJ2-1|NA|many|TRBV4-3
TGCGCCAGCAGCCAATTCTCGGGAGTGGCTGATGAGCAGTTCTTC
CASSQFSGVADEQFF
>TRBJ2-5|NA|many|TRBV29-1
TGCAGCGTTGTTGGACCGTTTTCAGAGACCCAGTACTTC
CSVVGPFSETQYF
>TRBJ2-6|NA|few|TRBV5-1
TGCGCCAGCAGCCCACGGACCCTGAAGGGGGCCAACGTCCTGACTTTC
CASSPRTLKGANVLTF
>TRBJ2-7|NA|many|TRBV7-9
TGTGCCAGCAGCCAAAAAGGGGACTACGAGCAGTACTTC
CASSQKGDYEQYF
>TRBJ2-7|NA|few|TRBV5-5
TGTGCCAGCAGCTTGAACTGGAACTACGAGCAGTACTTC
CASSLNWNYEQYF
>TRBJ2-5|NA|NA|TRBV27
TGTGCCAGCAGTTTGAAATGGGGAAGGGAGACCCAGTACTTC
CASSLKWGRETQYF
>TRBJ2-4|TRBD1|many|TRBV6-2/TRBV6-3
TGTGCCAGCAGTCGGGACAGAGGCGGATTCTCCAAAAACATTCAGTACTTC
CASSRDRGGFSKNIQYF
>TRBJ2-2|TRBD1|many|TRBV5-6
TGTGCCAGCAGCTCACCGGGACAGGGCCACACCGGGGAGCTGTTTTTT
CASSSPGQGHTGELFF
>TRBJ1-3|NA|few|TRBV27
TGTGCCAGCAGTTTATCGCGAGGAAACACCATATATTTT
CASSLSRGNTIYF
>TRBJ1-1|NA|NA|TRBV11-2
TGTGCCAGCAGCCTAGCGACGGGTGAAGCTTTCTTT
CASSLATGEAFF
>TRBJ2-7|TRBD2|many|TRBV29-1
TGCAGCGTTGAAGGTTTTAGCGGGACAAGCTCCTACGAGCAGTACTTC
CSVEGFSGTSSYEQYF
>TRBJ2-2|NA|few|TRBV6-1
TGTGCCAGCAGAAAATCGCATTTGGGTTTCACCGGGGAGCTGTTTTTT
CASRKSHLGFTGELFF
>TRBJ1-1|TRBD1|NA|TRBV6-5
TGTGCCAGCAGTTCCGACAGGGGGCAGGACACTGAAGCTTTCTTT
CASSSDRGQDTEAFF
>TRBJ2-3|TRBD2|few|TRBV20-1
TGCAGTGCTAGTCTAGCGGGGGCCTACCGCACAGATACGCAGTATTTT
CSASLAGAYRTDTQYF
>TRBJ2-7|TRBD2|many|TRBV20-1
TGCAGTGCTAGAGATACCGCGGGAGAAAACCCCTACGAGCAGTACTTC
CSARDTAGENPYEQYF
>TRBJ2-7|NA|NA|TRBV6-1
TGTGCCAGCAGTAAATCCGGGATACCCTACGAGCAGTACTTC
CASSKSGIPYEQYF
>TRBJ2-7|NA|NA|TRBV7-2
TGTGCCAGCAGCTTACTCCAGGACTCCTACGAGCAGTACTTC
CASSLLQDSYEQYF
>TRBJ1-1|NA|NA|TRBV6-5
TGTGCCAGCAGTTACGTATCAGAGTTTTTGGGGTTTGACACTGAAGCTTTCTTT
CASSYVSEFLGFDTEAFF
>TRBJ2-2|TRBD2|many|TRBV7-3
TGTGCCAGCAGCCCCCTAGGTGGTAGCGGGGGATTCACCGGGGAGCTGTTTTTT
CASSPLGGSGGFTGELFF
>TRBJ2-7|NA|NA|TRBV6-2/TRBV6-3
TGTGCCAGCAGTCGCCGGGACGGATACTCCTACGAGCAGTACTTC
CASSRRDGYSYEQYF